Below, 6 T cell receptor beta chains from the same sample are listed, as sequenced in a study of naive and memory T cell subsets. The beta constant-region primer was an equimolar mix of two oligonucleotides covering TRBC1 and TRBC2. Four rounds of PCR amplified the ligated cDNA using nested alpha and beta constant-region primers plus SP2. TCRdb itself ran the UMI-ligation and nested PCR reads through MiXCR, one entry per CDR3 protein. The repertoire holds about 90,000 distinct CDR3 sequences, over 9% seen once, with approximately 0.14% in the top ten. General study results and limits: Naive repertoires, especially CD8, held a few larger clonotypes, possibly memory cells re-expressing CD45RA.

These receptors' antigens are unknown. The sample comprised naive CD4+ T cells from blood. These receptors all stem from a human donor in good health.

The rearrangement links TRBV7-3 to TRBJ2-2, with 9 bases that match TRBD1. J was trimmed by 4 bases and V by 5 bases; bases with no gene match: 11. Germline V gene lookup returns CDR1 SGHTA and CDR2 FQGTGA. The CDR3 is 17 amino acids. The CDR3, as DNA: TGTGCCAGCAGCACAGCCGGGACAGGGCGAGGCACCGGGGAGCTGTTTTTT. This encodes CASSTAGTGRGTGELFF.

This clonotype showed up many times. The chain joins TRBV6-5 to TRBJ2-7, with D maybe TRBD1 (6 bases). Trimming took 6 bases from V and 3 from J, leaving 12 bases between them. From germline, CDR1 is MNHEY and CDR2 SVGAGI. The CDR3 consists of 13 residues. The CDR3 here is CASRRTDYYEQYF. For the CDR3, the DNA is TGTGCCAGCAGGCGGACAGATTACTACGAGCAGTACTTC.

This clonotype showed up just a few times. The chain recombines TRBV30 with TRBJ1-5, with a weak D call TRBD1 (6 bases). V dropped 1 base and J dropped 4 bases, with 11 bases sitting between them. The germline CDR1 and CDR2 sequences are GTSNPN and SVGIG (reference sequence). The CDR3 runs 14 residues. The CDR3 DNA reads TGTGCCTGGAGTGAGGCAGGGGTGAATCAGCCCCAGCATTTT. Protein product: CAWSEAGVNQPQHF.

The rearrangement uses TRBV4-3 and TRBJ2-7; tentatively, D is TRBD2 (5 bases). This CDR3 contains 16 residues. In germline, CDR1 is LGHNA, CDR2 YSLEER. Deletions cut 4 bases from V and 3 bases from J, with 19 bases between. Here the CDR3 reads CASSRTSGVGLYEQYF. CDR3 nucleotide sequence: TGCGCCAGCAGCCGAACAAGTGGGGTAGGACTCTACGAGCAGTACTTC.

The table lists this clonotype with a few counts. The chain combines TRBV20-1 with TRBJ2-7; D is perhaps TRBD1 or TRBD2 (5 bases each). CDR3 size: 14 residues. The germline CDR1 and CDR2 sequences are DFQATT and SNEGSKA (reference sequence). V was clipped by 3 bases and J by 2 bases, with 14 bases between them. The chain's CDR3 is CSARALGTTYEQYF. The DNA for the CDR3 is TGCAGTGCTAGGGCCCTAGGGACCACCTACGAGCAGTACTTC.

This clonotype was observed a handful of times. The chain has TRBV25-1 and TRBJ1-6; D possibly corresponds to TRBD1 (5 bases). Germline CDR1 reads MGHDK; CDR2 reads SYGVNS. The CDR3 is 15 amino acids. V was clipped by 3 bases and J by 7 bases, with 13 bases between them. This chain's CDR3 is CASSERQSQNSPLHF. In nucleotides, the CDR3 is TGTGCCAGCAGTGAGAGACAGAGTCAAAATTCACCCCTCCACTTT.